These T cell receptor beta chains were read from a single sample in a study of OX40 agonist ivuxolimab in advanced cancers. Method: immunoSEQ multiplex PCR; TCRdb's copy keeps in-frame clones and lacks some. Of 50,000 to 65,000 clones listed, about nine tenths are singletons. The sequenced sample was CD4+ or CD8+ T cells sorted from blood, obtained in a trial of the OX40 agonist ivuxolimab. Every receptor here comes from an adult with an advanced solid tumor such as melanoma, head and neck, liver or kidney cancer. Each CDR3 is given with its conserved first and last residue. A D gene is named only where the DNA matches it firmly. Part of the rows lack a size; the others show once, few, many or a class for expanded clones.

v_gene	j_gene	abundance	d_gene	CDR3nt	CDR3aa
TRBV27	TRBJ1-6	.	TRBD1	TGTGCCAGCAGTCTGTCTCTTTGGGACAGGGACAAACCCCTCCACTTT	CASSLSLWDRDKPLHF
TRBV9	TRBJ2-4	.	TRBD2	TGTGCCCAATACCGTTCGGCGGGAGGCCCCAAAAACATTCAGTACTTC	CAQYRSAGGPKNIQYF
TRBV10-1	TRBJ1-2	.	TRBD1	TGCGCCAACAGGGACAGAAAATGCGATGGCTACACCTTC	CANRDRKCDGYTF
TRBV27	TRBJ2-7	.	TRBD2	TGTGCCAGCAGTTTTCAGGGAGGGGACTACGAGCAGTACTTC	CASSFQGGDYEQYF
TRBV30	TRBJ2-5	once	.	TGTGCCTGGAGTGTACTTGGAGGACTATACCAAGAGACCCAGTACTTC	CAWSVLGGLYQETQYF
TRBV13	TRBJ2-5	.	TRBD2	TGTGCCAGCAGCTTAGGGGGGAGCGGGAGGGCCCGAGAGACCCAGTACTTC	CASSLGGSGRARETQYF
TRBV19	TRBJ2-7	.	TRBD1	TGTGCCAGTAGTGCCCGGGACAGGGGAACCTACGAGCAGTACTTC	CASSARDRGTYEQYF
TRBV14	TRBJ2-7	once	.	TGTGCCAGCAGCCATCCGGGGCCCGTCTACGAGCAGTACTTC	CASSHPGPVYEQYF
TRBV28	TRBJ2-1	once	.	TGTGCCAGCAGCCGGAGGAGTTACAATGAGCAGTTCTTC	CASSRRSYNEQFF
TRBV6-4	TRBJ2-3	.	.	TGTGCCAGCAGTGACTCAGCGGAGAACACAGATACGCAGTATTTT	CASSDSAENTDTQYF
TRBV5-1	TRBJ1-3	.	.	TGCGCCAGCAGCTTTGGACAGTCTGGAAACACCATATATTTT	CASSFGQSGNTIYF
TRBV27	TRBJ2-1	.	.	TGTGCCAGCAGTCCCGGGGACCAAATCTATGAGCAGTTCTTC	CASSPGDQIYEQFF
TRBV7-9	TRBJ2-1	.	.	TGTGCCAGCAGCTTAGCCGACGGGCACAATGAGCAGTTCTTC	CASSLADGHNEQFF
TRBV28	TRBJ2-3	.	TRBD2	TGTGCCAGCAGTCCATCGGGACTAGCGGGAGGGGGAGATACGCAGTATTTT	CASSPSGLAGGGDTQYF
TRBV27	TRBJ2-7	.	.	TGTGCCAGCAGTTTATCTGGATCGGGCGAGCAGTACTTC	CASSLSGSGEQYF
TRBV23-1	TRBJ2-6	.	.	TGCGCCGAGGGGGAGTTCAGTTCTGGGGCCAACGTCCTGACTTTC	CAEGEFSSGANVLTF
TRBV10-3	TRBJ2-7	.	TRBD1	TGTGCCCGGAACAGGGGCGACTGCCCCTGCGAGCAGTACTTC	CARNRGDCPCEQYF
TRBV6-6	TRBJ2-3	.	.	TGTGCCAGCAGCCTCGGTGGGTCGGCCGATACGCAGTATTTT	CASSLGGSADTQYF
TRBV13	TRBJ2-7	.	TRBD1	TGTGCCAGCAGCCGGATCCGGGACAGGGGACCGTACGAGCAGTACTTC	CASSRIRDRGPYEQYF
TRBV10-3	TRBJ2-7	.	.	TGTGCCATCAGTGAGTCGGCAGGGACAACCTACGAGCAGTACTTC	CAISESAGTTYEQYF
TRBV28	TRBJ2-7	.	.	TGTGCCTCGCGGGGGGACAGTCCCTACGAGCAGTACTTC	CASRGDSPYEQYF
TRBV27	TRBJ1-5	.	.	TGTGCCAGCAGTTCGGAGCTAAATCAGCCCCAGCATTTT	CASSSELNQPQHF
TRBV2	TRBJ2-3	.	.	TGTGCCGGAAGTCTAGATACGCAGTATTTT	CAGSLDTQYF
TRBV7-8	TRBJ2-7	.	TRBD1	TGTGCCAGCAGCTTAATACCCCAGGGGGCGTCGTACGAGCAGTACTTC	CASSLIPQGASYEQYF
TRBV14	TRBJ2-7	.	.	TGTGCCACCCGCGGGACCGGGACCTACGAGCAGTACTTC	CATRGTGTYEQYF
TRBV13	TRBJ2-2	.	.	TGTGCCAGCAGCTTAAAAGGTGCCGGGGAGCTGTTTTTT	CASSLKGAGELFF
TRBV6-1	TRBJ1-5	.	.	TGTGCCAGCAGTGAAGCGTGGGGTCAGCCCCAGCATTTT	CASSEAWGQPQHF
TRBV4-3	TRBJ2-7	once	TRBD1	TGCGCCAGCAGCCAAGATTGGGACAGGGACAGGATCGACGAGCAGTACTTC	CASSQDWDRDRIDEQYF
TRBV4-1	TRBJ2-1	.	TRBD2	TGCGCCAGCAGCCAGAAGACTAGCTCCTACGGTTCGGACCTCTACAATGAGCAGTTCTTC	CASSQKTSSYGSDLYNEQFF